Each of the 21 T cell receptor beta chains below was sequenced from the same sample in a study of a mutant IDH1 vaccine in newly diagnosed glioma. Time point denoted: week 47, end of study. In the vaccine, a single dose held 300 ug of the mutant IDH1 20-mer peptide, along with topical imiquimod. The method was immunoSEQ multiplex PCR; TCRdb's version includes in-frame clones alone and lacks a portion of them. The sample includes tens of thousands of clones, roughly four fifths seen only once; the top ten take around 4%. No antigens are known for them. The sample was PBMCs, taken from a glioma patient whose treatment included an IDH1 peptide vaccine. The receptors come from a man aged 25 to 40 with glioma.

The chain recombines TRBV2 with TRBJ1-2; tentatively, D is TRBD1 (5 bases). Trimming took off 4 bases at V and 12 bases at J, with 24 bases between the two ends. Germline lookup yields CDR1 SNHLY and CDR2 FYNNEI. This CDR3 is built from 15 residues. Here the CDR3 DNA reads TGTGCCAGCAGTGTTGGCCGGGGACGCGCGAATGCCGACACCTTC. Its protein is CASSVGRGRANADTF.

Only one count was recorded for this clone. The rearrangement links TRBV19 to TRBJ2-1; D may be TRBD2 (5 bases). This CDR3 has 16 amino acids. Germline V gives CDR1 LNHDA, CDR2 SQIVND (reference sequence). V lost 0 bases, J lost 0 bases, and 9 bases lay in between. CDR3 in DNA: TGTGCCAGTAGTATAGATCGGGGTAGCTCCTACAATGAGCAGTTCTTC. Its translation is CASSIDRGSSYNEQFF. Supplemented by reference TRBV19 and TRBJ2-1, the full variable domain reads DGGITQSPKYLFRKEGQNVTLSCEQNLNHDAMYWYRQDPGQGLRLIYYSQIVNDFQKGDIAEGYSVSREKKESFPLTVTSAQKNPTAFYLCASSIDRGSSYNEQFFGPGTRLTVL.

The chain has TRBV12-5 and TRBJ1-5; 11 nucleotides agree with TRBD1. The CDR3 is 15 amino acids. Germline V CDR1 and CDR2: LGHNT, FRNRAP. With 4 bases clipped from V and 6 bases from J, the junction kept 5 bases outside the gene matches. CDR3 amino acids: CASGSSGQGGQPQHF. The DNA for the CDR3 is TGTGCTAGTGGTTCCTCGGGACAGGGGGGTCAGCCCCAGCATTTT.

V usage is TRBV25-1 and J usage is TRBJ1-4; no reliable D call. Trimming cost V 1 base and J 4 bases, with 10 bases left between them. Looked up from germline, CDR1 is MGHDK and CDR2 is SYGVNS. There are 15 residues in the CDR3. CDR3 nucleotides: TGTGCCAGCAGTGAATTAAGTGAAATTAATGAAAAACTGTTTTTT. Translation: CASSELSEINEKLFF.

This clone has just one count. The J gene is TRBJ1-4, the V gene TRBV7-9, with unresolved D. Trimming cost V 1 base and J 10 bases, with 7 bases left between them. Germline CDR1 reads SEHNR; CDR2 reads FQNEAQ (reference sequence). CDR3 length: 12 amino acids. The CDR3 DNA reads TGTGCCAGCAGCTTAGAAGGAGTAAAACTGTTTTTT. Protein product: CASSLEGVKLFF.

This chain uses TRBV5-6 with TRBJ2-5; no clear D. The V end lost 0 bases, the J end lost 6 bases, and 3 bases lay between the germline ends. Germline V gene lookup returns CDR1 SGHDT and CDR2 YYEEEE. The CDR3 has 11 residues. The CDR3 here is CASSLGKTQYF. The CDR3 coding sequence is TGTGCCAGCAGCTTGGGGAAGACCCAGTACTTC.

The chain uses TRBV5-6 and TRBJ2-7, with D tentatively TRBD1 (6 bases). The CDR3 contains 13 residues. Deletions cut 4 bases from V and 4 bases from J, with 12 bases between. CDR1 is SGHDT, CDR2 YYEEEE, per germline. In nucleotides, the CDR3 is TGTGCCAGCAGCCGTCTCAGGGGTTACGAGCAGTACTTC. Protein product: CASSRLRGYEQYF.

The rearrangement joins TRBV19 to TRBJ2-5; the D gene is possibly TRBD1 (5 bases). Trimming shortened V by 7 bases and J by 7 bases, and 10 bases separated the two germline ends. The CDR3 is made up of 11 amino acids. Germline CDR1 and CDR2: LNHDA and SQIVND (reference sequence). DNA for the CDR3: TGTGCCAGTATGCAGGGTCGGACCCAGTACTTC. This gives the protein CASMQGRTQYF.

The rearrangement links TRBV9 to TRBJ1-1, with TRBD1 as a possible D gene (6 bases). Trimming removed 3 bases from V and 0 bases from J, with 12 bases in between. Germline V gene sequence: CDR1 SGDLS, CDR2 YYNGEE. This CDR3 contains 15 residues. CDR3 sequence reads: CASSAYRDLNTEAFF. For the CDR3, the DNA is TGTGCCAGCAGCGCCTACAGGGATTTGAACACTGAAGCTTTCTTT.

A few counts support this clone. The gene calls are TRBV7-9 and TRBJ2-7; no clear D gene. CDR1 is SEHNR, CDR2 FQNEAQ, per germline (reference sequence). The CDR3 contains 13 residues. Trimming removed 1 base from V and 4 bases from J, with 8 bases in between. CDR3 loop: CASSLEEEYEQYF. CDR3 DNA sequence: TGTGCCAGCAGCTTAGAAGAGGAATACGAGCAGTACTTC.

This chain connects TRBV2 to TRBJ1-3, with 8 bases that match TRBD1. Germline trimming cut 7 bases from V and 0 bases from J; bases unmatched to any gene: 5. Germline V gene lookup returns CDR1 SNHLY and CDR2 FYNNEI. The length of the CDR3 is 15 residues. The CDR3 DNA follows: TGTGCCAGCACAGGACAGGGTGTCTCTGGAAACACCATATATTTT. This codes for CASTGQGVSGNTIYF.

This rearrangement joins TRBV29-1 to TRBJ1-2, with unresolved D. Germline assignment: CDR1 SQVTM and CDR2 ANQGSEA. The CDR3 totals 11 residues. Trimming left V 4 bases short and J 3 bases short, with 6 bases between. CDR3 region: CSVAGDYGYTF. The CDR3 nucleotides read TGCAGCGTTGCGGGAGACTATGGCTACACCTTC. Based on the CDR3 plus reference TRBV29-1 and TRBJ1-2, the full variable domain is SAVISQKPSRDICQRGTSLTIQCQVDSQVTMMFWYRQQPGQSLTLIATANQGSEATYESGFVIDKFPISRPNLTFSTLTVSNMSPEDSSIYLCSVAGDYGYTFGSGTRLTVV.

The chain recombines TRBV7-9 with TRBJ1-1; TRBD1 matches at 11 bases. J lost 0 bases, V lost 5 bases, and 5 bases had no gene match. The CDR3 runs 16 residues. In germline, CDR1 is SEHNR, CDR2 FQNEAQ (reference sequence). The chain's CDR3 is CASSAGQGAVNTEAFF. DNA of the CDR3: TGTGCCAGCAGCGCCGGACAGGGGGCAGTGAACACTGAAGCTTTCTTT.

The chain carries TRBV9 and TRBJ2-3; D call uncertain. The CDR3 has 12 residues. CDR1 and CDR2 (germline): SGDLS, YYNGEE. The germline V and J ends were trimmed by 7 bases and 6 bases, with 12 bases remaining between them. The CDR3 loop is CASARPGDTQYF. The CDR3 nucleotides read TGTGCCAGCGCTCGTCCGGGCGATACGCAGTATTTT.

The chain has TRBV19 and TRBJ2-7; D remains unclear. Germline V lookup: CDR1 LNHDA, CDR2 SQIVND (reference sequence). The V end was cut by 4 bases, the J end by 2 bases, with 15 bases between. The CDR3 covers 15 residues. Here the CDR3 DNA reads TGTGCCAGTAGTACTCTTCATGGCATAACCTACGAGCAGTACTTC. It yields the protein CASSTLHGITYEQYF. The full variable domain, completed using reference TRBV19 and TRBJ2-7, is DGGITQSPKYLFRKEGQNVTLSCEQNLNHDAMYWYRQDPGQGLRLIYYSQIVNDFQKGDIAEGYSVSREKKESFPLTVTSAQKNPTAFYLCASSTLHGITYEQYFGPGTRLTVT.

The chain employs TRBV5-1 and TRBJ2-5; D uncertain. The CDR3 covers 14 residues. The V and J ends lost 4 bases and 1 base respectively, with 11 bases between them. Germline CDR1 SGHRS, CDR2 YFSETQ. The CDR3 nucleotides are TGCGCCAGCAGCCTTGACAACCCCCAAGAGACCCAGTACTTC. As protein: CASSLDNPQETQYF. Variable domain in full (rest from reference TRBV5-1 and TRBJ2-5): KAGVTQTPRYLIKTRGQQVTLSCSPISGHRSVSWYQQTPGQGLQFLFEYFSETQRNKGNFPGRFSGRQFSNSRSEMNVSTLELGDSALYLCASSLDNPQETQYFGPGTRLLVL.

V is TRBV18 and J is TRBJ2-3, with D unclear. With 0 bases removed from V and 4 bases from J, the gap between germline ends came to 11 bases. The CDR3 covers 15 residues. Germline values: CDR1 KGHSH, CDR2 LQKENI. Written as DNA, the CDR3 is TGTGCCAGCTCACCACCGATTAGGAGCCCAGATACGCAGTATTTT. As protein: CASSPPIRSPDTQYF.

Only a few counts were recorded for this clone. This chain joins TRBV7-9 and TRBJ2-1, with 7 bases matching TRBD2. V was pared by 5 bases and J by 7 bases, with 14 bases of the junction left unmatched. The germline CDR1 and CDR2 sequences are SEHNR and FQNEAQ (reference sequence). This CDR3 has 16 residues. CDR3 residues: CASSPGGAGVRNEQFF. CDR3 DNA: TGTGCCAGCAGCCCCGGCGGGGCGGGGGTACGGAATGAGCAGTTCTTC.

The gene calls are TRBV15 and TRBJ2-7, with 8 bases matching TRBD1. Trimming cost V 3 bases and J 5 bases; bases outside gene matches: 9. Germline CDR1 and CDR2: LNHNV and YYDKDF (reference sequence). CDR3 size: 15 residues. The chain's CDR3 is CATSRDGQGFDEQYF. DNA for the CDR3: TGTGCCACCAGCAGGGATGGACAGGGTTTCGACGAGCAGTACTTC.

The chain has TRBV27 and TRBJ2-7; 8 bases are a match to TRBD1. V gave up 3 bases and J gave up 2 bases; unmatched junction bases: 3. Germline values: CDR1 MNHEY, CDR2 SMNVEV (reference sequence). This CDR3 spans 14 amino acids. This CDR3 reads CASSFRQGTYEQYF. The CDR3 DNA reads as TGTGCCAGCAGTTTCCGACAGGGGACCTACGAGCAGTACTTC.

This clone was found a few times. V gene TRBV28 combines with J gene TRBJ1-5; D is perhaps TRBD1 (6 bases). There are 15 residues in the CDR3. Between the trimmed V and J ends, which lost 7 bases and 4 bases, there was a span of 17 bases. Germline CDR1 MDHEN, CDR2 SYDVKM. CDR3: CASNGGAGDNQPQHF. Here the CDR3 DNA reads TGTGCCAGCAATGGGGGGGCAGGAGATAATCAGCCCCAGCATTTT.